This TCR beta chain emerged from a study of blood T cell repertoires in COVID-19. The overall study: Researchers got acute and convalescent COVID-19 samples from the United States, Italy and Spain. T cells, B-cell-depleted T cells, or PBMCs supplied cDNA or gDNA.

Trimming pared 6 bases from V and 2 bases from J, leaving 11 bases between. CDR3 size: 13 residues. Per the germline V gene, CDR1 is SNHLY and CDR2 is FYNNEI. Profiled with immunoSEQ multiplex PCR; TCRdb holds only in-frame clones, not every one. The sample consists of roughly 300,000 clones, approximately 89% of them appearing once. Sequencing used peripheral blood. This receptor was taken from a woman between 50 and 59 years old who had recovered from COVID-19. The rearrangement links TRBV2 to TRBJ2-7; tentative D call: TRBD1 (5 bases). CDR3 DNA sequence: TGTGCCAGCAGCAGGGATCAGACCTACGAGCAGTACTTC. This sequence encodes CASSRDQTYEQYF. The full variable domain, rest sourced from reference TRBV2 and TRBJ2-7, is EPEVTQTPSHQVTQMGQEVILRCVPISNHLYFYWYRQILGQKVEFLVSFYNNEISEKSEIFDDQFSVERPDGSNFTLKIRSTKLEDSAMYFCASSRDQTYEQYFGPGTRLTVT.